The rows below give T cell receptor beta chains drawn from one sample of a study of cytomegalovirus exposure and HLA in healthy donors. Sequencing used immunoSEQ multiplex PCR; TCRdb keeps in-frame clones, though not all of them. The table has about 140,000 clones, over 65% seen once. The sequencing input was PBMCs. These receptors came from a female donor in good health and CMV-seronegative. The CDR3 runs from the conserved cysteine through the conserved F or W.

>TRBV6-1|TRBJ2-1
CASSALTSGTSNEQFF
>TRBV5-6|TRBJ2-7
CASSPPTGASYEQYF
>TRBV2|TRBJ2-7
CASMLVAGSYEQYF
>TRBV5-4|TRBJ1-2
CASSRRTDLNYGYTF
>TRBV18|TRBJ2-7
CASSPPSFPYEQYF
>TRBV9|TRBJ2-7
CASSLGTGGYEQYF
>TRBV29-1|TRBJ1-1
CSTRTGTQNTEAFF
>TRBV19|TRBJ2-3
CASSGGPGDTQYF
>TRBV5-1|TRBJ2-3
CASSLAKETDTQYF
>TRBV27|TRBJ1-2
CASSLYTGSTSYTF
>TRBV7-2|TRBJ2-1
CASSIAGGKVNEQFF
>TRBV19|TRBJ2-1
CASSTHRGGRDEQFF
>TRBV28|TRBJ2-3
CASNRAGAGDTQYF
>TRBV9|TRBJ2-1
CASSPRLAGGSYNEQFF
>TRBV25-1|TRBJ2-7
CASSDYPTGTGTYEQYF
>TRBV28|TRBJ2-7
CASNPSGVYSYEQYF
>TRBV16|TRBJ2-7
CASSPQGRGTTYEQYF
>TRBV5-6|TRBJ1-1
CASSLSQRVNTEAFF
>TRBV2|TRBJ1-3
CASRGQLQAKFGNTIYF
>TRBV28|TRBJ1-2
CASRTTGGPYLGYTF
>TRBV28|TRBJ2-7
CASSYGHWGASYSYEQYF
>TRBV11-2|TRBJ2-2
CASRSGTHNTGELFF
>TRBV4-2|TRBJ2-2
CASSQEIRQRQRSTGELFF
>TRBV6-1|TRBJ2-5
CASSEVLETQYF
>TRBV4-2|TRBJ2-2
CASQGLPNTGELFF
>TRBV18|TRBJ1-4
CASSGSSQNEKLFF
>TRBV7-3|TRBJ1-1
CASSEGGNTEAFF
>TRBV6-1|TRBJ2-3
CASRVKTGGTDTQYF
>TRBV7-9|TRBJ1-4
CASSLWPTGSNEKLFF
>TRBV13|TRBJ2-7
CASSLTNYEQYF
>TRBV29-1|TRBJ2-5
CSVPKGGGKETQYF
>TRBV19|TRBJ1-5
CASRARRGPNQPQHF
>TRBV19|TRBJ2-7
CASSITTGANSYEQYF
>TRBV30|TRBJ1-4
CAWTGTGDEKLFF
>TRBV4-3|TRBJ1-5
CASSQDRGEGQPQHF
>TRBV7-9|TRBJ1-1
CASSSRTAEAFF
>TRBV6-1|TRBJ1-6
CASKLQGQGNSPLHF
>TRBV15|TRBJ2-3
CATSRDQLAGGGTDTQYF
>TRBV18|TRBJ1-2
CASSSTTGTGRHYGYTF
>TRBV4-1|TRBJ2-3
CASSQVGTSGRVDTQYF
>TRBV25-1|TRBJ1-1
CASRAQNLMLSEAFF
>TRBV19|TRBJ1-5
CASNPGQGNQPQHF
>TRBV21-1|TRBJ1-2
CASSPDCGGEFYTF
>TRBV7-9|TRBJ1-1
CASSAQGGGYEAFF
>TRBV9|TRBJ2-3
CASSVRTSGGATTDTQYF
>TRBV2|TRBJ2-7
CASSDGLAGGPYSYEQYF
>TRBV6-1|TRBJ1-2
CASSVGTANYGYTF